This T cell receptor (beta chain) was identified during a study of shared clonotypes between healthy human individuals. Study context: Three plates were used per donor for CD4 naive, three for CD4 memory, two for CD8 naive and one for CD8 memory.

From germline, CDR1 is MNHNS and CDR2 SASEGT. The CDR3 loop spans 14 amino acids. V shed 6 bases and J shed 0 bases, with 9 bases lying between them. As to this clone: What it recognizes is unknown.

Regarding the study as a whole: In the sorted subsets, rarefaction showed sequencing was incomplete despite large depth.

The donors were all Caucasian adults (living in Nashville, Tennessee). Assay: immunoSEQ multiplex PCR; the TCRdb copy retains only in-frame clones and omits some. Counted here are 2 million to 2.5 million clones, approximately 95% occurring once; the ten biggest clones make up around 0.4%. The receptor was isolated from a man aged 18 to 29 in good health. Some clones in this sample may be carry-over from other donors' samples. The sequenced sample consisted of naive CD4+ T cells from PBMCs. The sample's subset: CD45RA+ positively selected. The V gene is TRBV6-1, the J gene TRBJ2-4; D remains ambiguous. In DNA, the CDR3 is TGTGCCAGCAGGAGAGAGATAGCCAAAAACATTCAGTACTTC. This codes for CASRREIAKNIQYF.